This section outlines one T cell receptor beta chain sequence together with its context. What it recognizes is unknown. The sample belongs to a study of CD8 T cells in Susac syndrome. About the research overall: Fewer than ten of the sequenced Susac syndrome patients were in remission, and about six had active disease. General study results and limits: CD4+ T cell repertoires in Susac syndrome lacked clonal expansion.

Germline V gene data show CDR1 as MNHEY and CDR2 as SVGAGI. Between the trimmed V and J ends, which lost 0 bases and 3 bases, there was a span of 6 bases. There are 14 residues in the CDR3. Random hexamers were used to reverse transcribe 0.5 to 1 ug of RNA. A single record per CDR3 protein comes from TCRdb applying MiXCR to the immunoSEQ multiplex PCR reads. The repertoire holds under 300,000 distinct CDR3 sequences, with less than 96% as singletons. Diagnostic criteria defined recently for definite or probable disease were met by the Susac syndrome patients. Negative isolation was used for CD8+ and CD4+ T cells and FACS enrichment for TEMRA cells.

J is TRBJ1-5 and V is TRBV6-5; no clear D. The sample consisted of CD4+ T cells from PBMCs. The receptor's source is a human donor with Susac syndrome. CDR3 sequence (DNA): TGTGCCAGCAGTTACTCCCGCCTCAATCAGCCCCAGCATTTT. Amino acid sequence: CASSYSRLNQPQHF.